These T cell receptor beta chains were read from a single sample in a study of vaccination and CD4 T cells after COVID-19. These receptors have no known antigen. Each CDR3 protein is one row after TCRdb ran MiXCR on the PCR reads. Of over 12,000 distinct CDR3 sequences in the sample, roughly 61% were seen once. The sample was CD4+ T cells from blood, cultured in vitro. Receptors were obtained from a human donor who had recovered from COVID-19. Both conserved end residues are part of each CDR3. Fields, in order: J gene, V gene, CDR3 protein.

j_call: TRBJ1-6
v_call: TRBV15
cdr3_aa: CATSRGNNSPLHF

j_call: TRBJ1-4
v_call: TRBV10-3
cdr3_aa: CAIRGQGAFEKLFF

j_call: TRBJ1-5
v_call: TRBV19
cdr3_aa: CASTPRAGQGTQPQHF

j_call: TRBJ1-1
v_call: TRBV6-2/TRBV6-3
cdr3_aa: CASSSQANTEAFF

j_call: TRBJ2-1
v_call: TRBV7-2
cdr3_aa: CASSLAAGGLAGGSYNEQFF

j_call: TRBJ1-2
v_call: TRBV7-2
cdr3_aa: CASSHPGAGENYGHTF

j_call: TRBJ2-2
v_call: TRBV9
cdr3_aa: CASSGTGKNTGELFF

j_call: TRBJ1-1
v_call: TRBV19
cdr3_aa: CASSIATGTEAFF

j_call: TRBJ1-1
v_call: TRBV6-5
cdr3_aa: CASSYSSDLGLGGTEAFF

j_call: TRBJ2-7
v_call: TRBV11-3
cdr3_aa: CASSYPGQGADEQYF

j_call: TRBJ1-1
v_call: TRBV10-2
cdr3_aa: CASRGQGVNTEAFF

j_call: TRBJ1-2
v_call: TRBV11-3
cdr3_aa: CASSLEGGTNYGYTF

j_call: TRBJ2-7
v_call: TRBV5-5
cdr3_aa: CASSPRDRGYEQYF

j_call: TRBJ2-1
v_call: TRBV5-8
cdr3_aa: CASSLGRLAGGDEQFF

j_call: TRBJ2-1
v_call: TRBV28
cdr3_aa: CASSLTGRDEQFF

j_call: TRBJ1-5
v_call: TRBV5-6
cdr3_aa: CASSLGWTGNQPQHF

j_call: TRBJ1-1
v_call: TRBV20-1
cdr3_aa: CSASSYRTGEAFF

j_call: TRBJ1-5
v_call: TRBV6-1
cdr3_aa: CASSDEGASNQPQHF

j_call: TRBJ2-2
v_call: TRBV11-1
cdr3_aa: CASSLGVTLDTGELFF

j_call: TRBJ1-6
v_call: TRBV20-1
cdr3_aa: CSASLGGTTNSPLHF